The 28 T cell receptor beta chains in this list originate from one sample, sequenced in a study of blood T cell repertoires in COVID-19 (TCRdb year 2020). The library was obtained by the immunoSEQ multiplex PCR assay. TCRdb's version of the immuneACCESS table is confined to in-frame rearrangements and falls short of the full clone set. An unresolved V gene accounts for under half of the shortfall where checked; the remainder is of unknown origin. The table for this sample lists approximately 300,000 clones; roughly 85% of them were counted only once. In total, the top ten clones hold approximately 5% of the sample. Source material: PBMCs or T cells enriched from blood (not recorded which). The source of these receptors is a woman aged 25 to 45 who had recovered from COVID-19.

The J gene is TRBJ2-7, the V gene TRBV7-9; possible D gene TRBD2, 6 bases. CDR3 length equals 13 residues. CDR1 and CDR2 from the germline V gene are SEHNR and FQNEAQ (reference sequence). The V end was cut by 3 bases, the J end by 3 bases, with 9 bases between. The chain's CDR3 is CASSFLGGYEQYF. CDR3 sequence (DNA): TGTGCCAGCAGCTTTTTGGGGGGCTACGAGCAGTACTTC. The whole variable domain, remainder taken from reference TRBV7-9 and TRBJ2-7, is DTGVSQNPRHKITKRGQNVTFRCDPISEHNRLYWYRQTLGQGPEFLTYFQNEAQLEKSRLLSDRFSAERPKGSFSTLEIQRTEQGDSAMYLCASSFLGGYEQYFGPGTRLTVT.

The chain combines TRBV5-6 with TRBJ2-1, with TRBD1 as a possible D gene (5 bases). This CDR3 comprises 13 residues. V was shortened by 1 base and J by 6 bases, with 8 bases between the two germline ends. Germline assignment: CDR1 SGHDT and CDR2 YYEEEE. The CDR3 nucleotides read TGTGCCAGCAGCTTGTCAGGGCTCAATGAGCAGTTCTTC. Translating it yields CASSLSGLNEQFF.

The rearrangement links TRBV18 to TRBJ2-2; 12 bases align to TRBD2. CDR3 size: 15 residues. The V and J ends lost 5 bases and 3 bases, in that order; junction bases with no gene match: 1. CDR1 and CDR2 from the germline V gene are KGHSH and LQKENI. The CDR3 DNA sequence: TGTGCCAGCTCAAGGACTAGCGGGGACACCGGGGAGCTGTTTTTT. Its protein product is CASSRTSGDTGELFF.

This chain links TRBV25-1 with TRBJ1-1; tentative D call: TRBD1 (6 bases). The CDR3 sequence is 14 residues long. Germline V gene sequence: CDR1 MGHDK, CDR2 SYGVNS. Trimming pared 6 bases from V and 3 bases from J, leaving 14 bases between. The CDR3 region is CASRGAGSHTEAFF. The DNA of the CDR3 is TGTGCCAGCAGGGGGGCAGGGAGCCACACTGAAGCTTTCTTT.

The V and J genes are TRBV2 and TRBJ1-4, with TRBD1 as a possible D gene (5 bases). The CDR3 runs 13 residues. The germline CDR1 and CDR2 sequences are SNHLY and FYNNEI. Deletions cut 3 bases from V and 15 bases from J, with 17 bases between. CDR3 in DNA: TGTGCCAGCAGTGACACGACAGTTCCTCCGGTGTTTTTT. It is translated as CASSDTTVPPVFF.

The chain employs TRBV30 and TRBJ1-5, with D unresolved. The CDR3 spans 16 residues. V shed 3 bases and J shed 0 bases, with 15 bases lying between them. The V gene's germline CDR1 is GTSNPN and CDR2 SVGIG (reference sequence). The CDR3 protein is CAWSGGGEYSNQPQHF. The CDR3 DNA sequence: TGTGCCTGGAGCGGTGGAGGCGAGTATAGCAATCAGCCCCAGCATTTT.

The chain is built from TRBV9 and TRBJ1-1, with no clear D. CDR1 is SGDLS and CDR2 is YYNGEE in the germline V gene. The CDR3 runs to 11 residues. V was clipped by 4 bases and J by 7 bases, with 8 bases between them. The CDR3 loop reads CASSPGGEAFF. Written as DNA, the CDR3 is TGTGCCAGCAGCCCGGGTGGTGAAGCTTTCTTT.

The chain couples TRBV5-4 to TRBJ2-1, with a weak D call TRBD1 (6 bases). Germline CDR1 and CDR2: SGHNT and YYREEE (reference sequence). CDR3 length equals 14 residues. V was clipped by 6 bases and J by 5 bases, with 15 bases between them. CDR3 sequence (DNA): TGTGCCAGCACCCCGGCGGACAGCAACAATGAGCAGTTCTTC. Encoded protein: CASTPADSNNEQFF.

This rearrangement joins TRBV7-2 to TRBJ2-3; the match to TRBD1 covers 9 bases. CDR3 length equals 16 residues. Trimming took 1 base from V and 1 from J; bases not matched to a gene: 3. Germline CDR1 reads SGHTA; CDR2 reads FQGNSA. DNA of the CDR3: TGTGCCAGCAGCTTAGGGACAGGGGCTGGCACAGATACGCAGTATTTT. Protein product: CASSLGTGAGTDTQYF.

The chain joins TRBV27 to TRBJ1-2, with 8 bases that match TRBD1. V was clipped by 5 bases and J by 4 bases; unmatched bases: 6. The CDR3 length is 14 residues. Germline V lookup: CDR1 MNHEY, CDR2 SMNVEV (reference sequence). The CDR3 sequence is CASSAQGGGYGYTF. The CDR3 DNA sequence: TGTGCCAGCAGTGCACAGGGGGGTGGCTATGGCTACACCTTC.

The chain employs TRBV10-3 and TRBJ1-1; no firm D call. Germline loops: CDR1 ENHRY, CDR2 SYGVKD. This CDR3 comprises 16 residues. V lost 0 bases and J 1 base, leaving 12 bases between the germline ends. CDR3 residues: CAISESAPGRNTEAFF. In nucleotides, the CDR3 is TGTGCCATCAGTGAGTCGGCCCCGGGGAGGAACACTGAAGCTTTCTTT.

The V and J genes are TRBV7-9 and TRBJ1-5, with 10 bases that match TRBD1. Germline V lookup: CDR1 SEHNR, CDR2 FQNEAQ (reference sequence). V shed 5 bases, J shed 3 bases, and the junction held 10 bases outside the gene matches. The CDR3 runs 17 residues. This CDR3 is CASSLGTGDPDNQPQHF. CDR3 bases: TGTGCCAGCAGCCTGGGGACAGGGGATCCGGACAATCAGCCCCAGCATTTT. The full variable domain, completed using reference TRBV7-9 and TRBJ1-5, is DTGVSQNPRHKITKRGQNVTFRCDPISEHNRLYWYRQTLGQGPEFLTYFQNEAQLEKSRLLSDRFSAERPKGSFSTLEIQRTEQGDSAMYLCASSLGTGDPDNQPQHFGDGTRLSIL.

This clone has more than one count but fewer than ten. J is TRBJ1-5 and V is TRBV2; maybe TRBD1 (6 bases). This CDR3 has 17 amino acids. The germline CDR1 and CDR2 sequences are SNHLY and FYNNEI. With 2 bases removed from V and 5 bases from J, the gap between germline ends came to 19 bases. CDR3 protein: CASSEYPDRFRDQPQHF. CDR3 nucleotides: TGTGCCAGCAGTGAATACCCTGACAGGTTCAGGGATCAGCCCCAGCATTTT.

The DNA of the CDR3 is TGCGCCAGCAGCTTGGGGGACAGGGACACAGATACGCAGTATTTT. It encodes CASSLGDRDTDTQYF. The rearrangement uses TRBV5-1 and TRBJ2-3; TRBD1 aligns across 9 bases. The CDR3 contains 15 residues. V lost 0 bases, J lost 2 bases, and 1 base stayed unmatched. Germline lookup yields CDR1 SGHRS and CDR2 YFSETQ.

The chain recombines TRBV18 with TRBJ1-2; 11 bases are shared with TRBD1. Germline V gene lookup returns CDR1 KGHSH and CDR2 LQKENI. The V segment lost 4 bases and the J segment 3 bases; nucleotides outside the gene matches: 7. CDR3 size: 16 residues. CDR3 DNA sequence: TGTGCCAGCTCACTGTCCGGGACAGGGGGGTACTATGGCTACACCTTC. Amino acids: CASSLSGTGGYYGYTF.

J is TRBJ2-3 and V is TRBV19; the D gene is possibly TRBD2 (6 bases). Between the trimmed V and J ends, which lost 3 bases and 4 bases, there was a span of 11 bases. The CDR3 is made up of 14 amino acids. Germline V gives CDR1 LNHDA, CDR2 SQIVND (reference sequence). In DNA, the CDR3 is TGTGCCAGTAGTATTTCTAGCGCGGCAGATACGCAGTATTTT. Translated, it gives CASSISSAADTQYF.

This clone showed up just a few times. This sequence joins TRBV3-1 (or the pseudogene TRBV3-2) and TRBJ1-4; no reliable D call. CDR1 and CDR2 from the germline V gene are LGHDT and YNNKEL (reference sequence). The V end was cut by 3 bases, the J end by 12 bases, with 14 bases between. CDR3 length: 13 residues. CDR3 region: CASSQGTSGELFF. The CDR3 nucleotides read TGTGCCAGCAGCCAGGGAACGAGCGGGGAACTGTTTTTT.

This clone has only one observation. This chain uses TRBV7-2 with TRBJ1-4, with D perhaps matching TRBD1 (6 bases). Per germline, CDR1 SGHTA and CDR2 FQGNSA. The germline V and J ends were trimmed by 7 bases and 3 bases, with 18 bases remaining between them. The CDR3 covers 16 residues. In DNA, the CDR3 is TGTGCCAGCACCGGAAAACAGGGAGGGGCTAATGAAAAACTGTTTTTT. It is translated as CASTGKQGGANEKLFF. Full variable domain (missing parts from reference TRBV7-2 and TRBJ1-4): GAGVSQSPSNKVTEKGKDVELRCDPISGHTALYWYRQSLGQGLEFLIYFQGNSAPDKSGLPSDRFSAERTGGSVSTLTIQRTQQEDSAVYLCASTGKQGGANEKLFFGSGTQLSVL.

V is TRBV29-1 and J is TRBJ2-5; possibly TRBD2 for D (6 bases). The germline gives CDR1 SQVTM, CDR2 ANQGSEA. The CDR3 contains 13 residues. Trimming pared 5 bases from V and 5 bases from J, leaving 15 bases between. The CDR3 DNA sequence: TGCAGCGTTTACGGGCTTCGGGGGGAGACCCAGTACTTC. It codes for CSVYGLRGETQYF.

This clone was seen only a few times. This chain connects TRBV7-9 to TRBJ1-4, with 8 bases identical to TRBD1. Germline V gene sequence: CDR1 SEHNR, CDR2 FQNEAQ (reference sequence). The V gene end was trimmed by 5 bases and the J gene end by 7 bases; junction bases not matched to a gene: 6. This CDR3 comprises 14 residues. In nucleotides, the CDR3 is TGTGCCAGCAGCCTGACAGGGGTGGGTGAAAAACTGTTTTTT. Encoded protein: CASSLTGVGEKLFF.

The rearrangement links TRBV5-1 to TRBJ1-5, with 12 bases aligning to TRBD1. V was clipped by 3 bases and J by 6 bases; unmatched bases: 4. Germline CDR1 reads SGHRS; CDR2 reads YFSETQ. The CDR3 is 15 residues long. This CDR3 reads CASSSGTGGGQPQHF. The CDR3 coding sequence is TGCGCCAGCAGCTCCGGGACAGGGGGCGGTCAGCCCCAGCATTTT. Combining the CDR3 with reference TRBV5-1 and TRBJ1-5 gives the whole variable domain KAGVTQTPRYLIKTRGQQVTLSCSPISGHRSVSWYQQTPGQGLQFLFEYFSETQRNKGNFPGRFSGRQFSNSRSEMNVSTLELGDSALYLCASSSGTGGGQPQHFGDGTRLSIL.

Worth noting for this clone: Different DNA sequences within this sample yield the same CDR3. CDR3 region: CASSPQGANTEAFF. CDR3 coding DNA: TGTGCCAGCTCACCACAGGGGGCTAACACTGAAGCTTTCTTT. The chain is built from TRBV18 and TRBJ1-1; 7 nucleotides line up with TRBD1. This CDR3 comprises 14 residues. The junction had 1 base not matched to a gene; V was cut back by 1 base and J by 2 bases. Looked up from germline, CDR1 is KGHSH and CDR2 is LQKENI.

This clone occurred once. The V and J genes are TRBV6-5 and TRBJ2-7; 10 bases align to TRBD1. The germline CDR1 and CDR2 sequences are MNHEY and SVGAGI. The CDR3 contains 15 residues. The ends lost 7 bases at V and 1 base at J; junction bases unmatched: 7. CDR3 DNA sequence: TGTGCCAGCAAACAGGGACAGGGGACATCCTACGAGCAGTACTTC. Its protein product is CASKQGQGTSYEQYF.

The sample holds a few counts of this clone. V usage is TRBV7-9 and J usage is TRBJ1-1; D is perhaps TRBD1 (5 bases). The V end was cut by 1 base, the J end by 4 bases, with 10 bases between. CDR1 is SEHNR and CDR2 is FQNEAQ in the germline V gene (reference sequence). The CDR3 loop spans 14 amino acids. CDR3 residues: CASSLGTRGTEAFF. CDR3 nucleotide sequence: TGTGCCAGCAGCTTAGGGACAAGGGGCACTGAAGCTTTCTTT.

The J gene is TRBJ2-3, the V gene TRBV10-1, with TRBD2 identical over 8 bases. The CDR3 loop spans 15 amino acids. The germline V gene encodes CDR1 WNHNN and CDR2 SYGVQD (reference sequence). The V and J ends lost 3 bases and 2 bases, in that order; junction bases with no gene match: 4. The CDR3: CASSDQRGITDTQYF. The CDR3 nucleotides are TGCGCCAGCAGTGACCAGCGGGGGATCACAGATACGCAGTATTTT.

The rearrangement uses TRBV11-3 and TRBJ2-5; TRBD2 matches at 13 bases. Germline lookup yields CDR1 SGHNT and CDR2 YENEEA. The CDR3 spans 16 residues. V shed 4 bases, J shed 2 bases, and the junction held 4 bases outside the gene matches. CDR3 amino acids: CASSSGLAGEQETQYF. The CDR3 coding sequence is TGTGCCAGCAGCTCCGGACTAGCGGGGGAGCAAGAGACCCAGTACTTC.

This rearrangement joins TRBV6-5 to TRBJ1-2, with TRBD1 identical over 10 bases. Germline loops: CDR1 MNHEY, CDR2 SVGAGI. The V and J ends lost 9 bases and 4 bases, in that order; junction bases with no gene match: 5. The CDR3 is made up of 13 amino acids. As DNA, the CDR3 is TGTGCCAGGGGGACAGGGGTTATCTATGGCTACACCTTC. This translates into CARGTGVIYGYTF.

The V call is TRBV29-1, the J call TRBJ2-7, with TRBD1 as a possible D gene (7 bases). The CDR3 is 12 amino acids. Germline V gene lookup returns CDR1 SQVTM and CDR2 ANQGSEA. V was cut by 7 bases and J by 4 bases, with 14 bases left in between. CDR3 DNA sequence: TGCAGCGCCGCGGGACAGACTTACGAGCAGTACTTC. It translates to CSAAGQTYEQYF.